This paragraph reports one TCR beta chain. This sample was taken from a study of blood T cell repertoires in COVID-19. Study overall: Collection of acute and convalescent COVID-19 samples took place in the United States, Italy and Spain.

In the original workflow: Reference gene primer amplification gave nucleated cell count estimates. Profiled with immunoSEQ multiplex PCR; TCRdb holds only in-frame clones, not every one. V and J calls and clone size are those listed in that table; D and trimming were worked out from the DNA. Of 95,000 to 150,000 clones in the sample, roughly 83% were seen once. Germline assignment: CDR1 LNHDA and CDR2 SQIVND (reference sequence). V was pared by 5 bases and J by 1 base, with 11 bases between. This CDR3 contains 14 residues. The material sequenced was peripheral blood. The clonotype comes from a middle-aged man with active or convalescent COVID-19. The chain links TRBV19 to TRBJ1-1; TRBD1 is a possible D gene (6 bases). This chain's CDR3 is CASSPETGNTEAFF. The DNA of the CDR3 is TGTGCCAGTAGTCCAGAGACAGGGAACACTGAAGCTTTCTTT.